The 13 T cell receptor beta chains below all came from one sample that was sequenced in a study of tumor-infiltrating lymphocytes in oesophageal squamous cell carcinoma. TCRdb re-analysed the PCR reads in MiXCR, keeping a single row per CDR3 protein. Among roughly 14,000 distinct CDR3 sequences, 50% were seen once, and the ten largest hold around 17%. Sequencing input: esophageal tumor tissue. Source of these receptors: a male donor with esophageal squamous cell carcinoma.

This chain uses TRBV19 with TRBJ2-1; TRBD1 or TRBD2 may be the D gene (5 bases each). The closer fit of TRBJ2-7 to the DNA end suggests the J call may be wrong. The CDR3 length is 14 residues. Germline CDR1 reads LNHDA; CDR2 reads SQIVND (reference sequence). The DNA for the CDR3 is TGTGCCACCAGACCTGGGGACGCGTCCTACGAGCAGTACTTC. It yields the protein CATRPGDASYEQYF.

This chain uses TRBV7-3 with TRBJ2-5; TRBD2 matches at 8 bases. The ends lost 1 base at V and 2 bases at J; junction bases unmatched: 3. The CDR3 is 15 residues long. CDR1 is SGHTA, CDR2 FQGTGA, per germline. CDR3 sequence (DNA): TGTGCCAGCAGCTTAAGATTAGCGGGGCAAGAGACCCAGTACTTC. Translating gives CASSLRLAGQETQYF.

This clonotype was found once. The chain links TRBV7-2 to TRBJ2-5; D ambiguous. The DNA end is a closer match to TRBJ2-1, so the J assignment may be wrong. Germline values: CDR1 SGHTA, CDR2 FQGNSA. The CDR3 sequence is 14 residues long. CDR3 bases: TGTGCCAGCAGCTTAGGGCAGGCCCACAATGAGCAGTTCTTC. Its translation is CASSLGQAHNEQFF.

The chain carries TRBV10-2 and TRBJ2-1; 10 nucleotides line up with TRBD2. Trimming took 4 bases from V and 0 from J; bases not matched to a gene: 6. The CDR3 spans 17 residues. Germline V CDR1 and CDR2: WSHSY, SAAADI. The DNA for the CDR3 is TGCGCCAGCAGTGGCGGGACTAGCGAGACCTCCTACAATGAGCAGTTCTTC. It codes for CASSGGTSETSYNEQFF.

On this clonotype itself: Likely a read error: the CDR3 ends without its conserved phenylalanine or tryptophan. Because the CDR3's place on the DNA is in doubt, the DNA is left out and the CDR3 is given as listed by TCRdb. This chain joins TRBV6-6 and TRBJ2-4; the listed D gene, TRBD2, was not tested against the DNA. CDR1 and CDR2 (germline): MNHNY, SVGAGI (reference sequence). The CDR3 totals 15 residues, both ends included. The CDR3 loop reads CASSYGSNNEQFFGP.

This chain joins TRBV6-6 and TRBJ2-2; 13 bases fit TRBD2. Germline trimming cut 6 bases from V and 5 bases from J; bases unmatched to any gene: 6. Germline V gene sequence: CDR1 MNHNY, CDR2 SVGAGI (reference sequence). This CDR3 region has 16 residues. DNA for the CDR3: TGTGCCAGCAGATTTACTAGCGGGGGGGTTACCGGGGAGCTGTTTTTT. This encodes CASRFTSGGVTGELFF.

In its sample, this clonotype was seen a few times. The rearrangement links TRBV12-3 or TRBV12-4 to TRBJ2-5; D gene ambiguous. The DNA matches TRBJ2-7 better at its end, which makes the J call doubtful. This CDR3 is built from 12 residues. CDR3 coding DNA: TGTGCCAGCAGTAAAAGGTCCTACGAGCAGTACTTC. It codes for CASSKRSYEQYF.

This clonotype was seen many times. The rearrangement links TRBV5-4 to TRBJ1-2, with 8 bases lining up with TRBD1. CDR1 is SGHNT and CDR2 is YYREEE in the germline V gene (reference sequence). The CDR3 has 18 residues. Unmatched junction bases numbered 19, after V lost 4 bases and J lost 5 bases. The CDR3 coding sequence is TGTGCCAGCAGCCCGGACAGGGAGAGAAGGAGGCTGGGATATGGCTACACCTTC. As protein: CASSPDRERRRLGYGYTF.

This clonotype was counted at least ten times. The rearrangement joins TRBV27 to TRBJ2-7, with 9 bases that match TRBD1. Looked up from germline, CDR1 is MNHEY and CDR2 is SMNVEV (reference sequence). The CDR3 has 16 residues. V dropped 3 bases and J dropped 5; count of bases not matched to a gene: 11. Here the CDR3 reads CASSLGGQGVWDEQYF. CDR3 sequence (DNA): TGTGCCAGCAGTTTGGGGGGACAGGGAGTCTGGGACGAGCAGTACTTC.

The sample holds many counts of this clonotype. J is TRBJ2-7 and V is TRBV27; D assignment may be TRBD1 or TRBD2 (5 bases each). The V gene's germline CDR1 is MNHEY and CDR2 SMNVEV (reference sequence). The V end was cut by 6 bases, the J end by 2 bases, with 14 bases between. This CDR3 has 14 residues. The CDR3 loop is CASSPNGGPYEQYF. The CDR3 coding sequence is TGTGCCAGCAGCCCGAATGGGGGACCCTACGAGCAGTACTTC.

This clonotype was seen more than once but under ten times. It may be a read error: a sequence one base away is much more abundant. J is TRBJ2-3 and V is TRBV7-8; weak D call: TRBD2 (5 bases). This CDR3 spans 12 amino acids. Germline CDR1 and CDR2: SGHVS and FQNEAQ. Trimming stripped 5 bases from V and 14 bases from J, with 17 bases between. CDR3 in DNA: TGTGCCAGCAGCCCTACGATCGGGGAGCTGTATTTT. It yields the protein CASSPTIGELYF.

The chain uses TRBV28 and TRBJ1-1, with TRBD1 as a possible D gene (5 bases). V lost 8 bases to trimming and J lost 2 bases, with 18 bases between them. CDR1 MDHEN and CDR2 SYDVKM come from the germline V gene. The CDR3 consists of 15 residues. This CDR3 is CASSSDSSGNTEAFF. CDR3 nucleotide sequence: TGTGCCAGCTCCTCCGACAGTTCAGGAAACACTGAAGCTTTCTTT.

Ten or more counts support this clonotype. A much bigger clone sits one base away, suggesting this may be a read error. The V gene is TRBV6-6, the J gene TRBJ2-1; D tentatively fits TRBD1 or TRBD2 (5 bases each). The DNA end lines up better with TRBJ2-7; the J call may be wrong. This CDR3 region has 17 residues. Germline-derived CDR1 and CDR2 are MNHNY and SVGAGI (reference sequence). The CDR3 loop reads CASSYTAGTHSYNEQYF. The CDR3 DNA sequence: TGTGCCAGCAGTTACACCGCCGGGACCCACTCCTACAATGAGCAGTACTTC.